The 22 T cell receptor beta chains below were found in one sample sequenced in a study of cytomegalovirus exposure and HLA in healthy donors. Use of 60 Vbeta and 13 Jbeta primers characterized the PCR. Assay used: immunoSEQ multiplex PCR; TCRdb lists only in-frame clones, some missing. Here the sample table reports roughly 78,000 clones. Sequenced input: PBMCs. Receptors originate from a man between 40 and 49 years old in good health and CMV-seronegative.

This chain joins TRBV7-9 and TRBJ1-4; no clear D. In germline, CDR1 is SEHNR, CDR2 FQNEAQ (reference sequence). Trimming removed 1 base from V and 4 bases from J, with 10 bases in between. The CDR3 is made up of 15 amino acids. The CDR3 sequence: CASSLEPVFNEKLFF. The CDR3 DNA is TGTGCCAGCAGCTTAGAACCGGTTTTTAATGAAAAACTGTTTTTT.

The chain is built from TRBV6-1 and TRBJ2-7; TRBD2 matches at 10 bases. The germline CDR1 and CDR2 sequences are MNHNS and SASEGT. CDR3 length equals 19 residues. J gave up 3 bases and V 4 bases, and 18 bases lay outside the gene matches. Here the CDR3 DNA reads TGTGCCAGCAGTGTTCGAGGACTAGCGGCCAATCCCCGGCTCTACGAGCAGTACTTC. This translates into CASSVRGLAANPRLYEQYF.

V is TRBV5-1 and J is TRBJ2-2; 9 bases are shared with TRBD2. After removal of 0 bases from V and 1 base from J, the junction contained 1 base not matched to a gene. This CDR3 contains 16 residues. CDR1 and CDR2 from the germline V gene are SGHRS and YFSETQ. CDR3 amino acids: CASSLETSGNTGELFF. CDR3 nucleotides: TGCGCCAGCAGCTTGGAGACTAGCGGGAACACCGGGGAGCTGTTTTTT. The entire variable domain, with the rest obtained from reference TRBV5-1 and TRBJ2-2, is as follows: KAGVTQTPRYLIKTRGQQVTLSCSPISGHRSVSWYQQTPGQGLQFLFEYFSETQRNKGNFPGRFSGRQFSNSRSEMNVSTLELGDSALYLCASSLETSGNTGELFFGEGSRLTVL.

The genes are TRBV6-1 and TRBJ1-2; the match to TRBD1 covers 11 bases. Trimming removed 3 bases from V and 5 bases from J; junction bases left unmatched: 5. This CDR3 region has 15 residues. CDR1 is MNHNS and CDR2 is SASEGT in the germline V gene. The CDR3 DNA is TGTGCCAGCAGTGACTGGACAGGGGGCGCTTATGGCTACACCTTC. Translated, it gives CASSDWTGGAYGYTF.

The chain joins TRBV15 to TRBJ2-1; 10 nucleotides line up with TRBD1. CDR1 is LNHNV, CDR2 YYDKDF, per germline (reference sequence). The CDR3 consists of 16 residues. V shed 2 bases, J shed 4 bases, and the junction held 5 bases outside the gene matches. Written as DNA, the CDR3 is TGTGCCACCAGCAGAATTCCGGGACAGGGGTACAATGAGCAGTTCTTC. This sequence encodes CATSRIPGQGYNEQFF.

The chain recombines TRBV13 with TRBJ2-6; possibly TRBD2 for D (6 bases). Germline CDR1 reads PRHDT; CDR2 reads FYEKMQ (reference sequence). The CDR3 covers 18 residues. V lost 5 bases, J lost 0 bases, and 17 bases lay in between. This CDR3 is CASSPRLARFSGANVLTF. CDR3 in DNA: TGTGCCAGCAGCCCCCGGCTAGCGAGATTCTCTGGGGCCAACGTCCTGACTTTC.

This chain links TRBV14 with TRBJ1-2; D remains ambiguous. V was clipped by 0 bases and J by 8 bases, with 10 bases between them. This CDR3 comprises 13 residues. Germline-derived CDR1 and CDR2 are SGHDN and FVKESK. The CDR3 nucleotides read TGTGCCAGCAGCCAAGATTGGGCCCGGGGCTACACCTTC. Protein sequence: CASSQDWARGYTF.

The chain combines TRBV30 with TRBJ1-1; unclear D gene. CDR3 size: 13 residues. Germline CDR1 and CDR2: GTSNPN and SVGIG (reference sequence). Trimming took off 2 bases at V and 2 bases at J, with 9 bases between the two ends. The CDR3 sequence is CAWSPLGNTEAFF. The CDR3 nucleotides read TGTGCCTGGAGTCCCCTCGGTAACACTGAAGCTTTCTTT.

This chain connects TRBV18 to TRBJ2-5; 9 bases are a match to TRBD1. CDR1 is KGHSH and CDR2 is LQKENI in the germline V gene. Trimming cost V 3 bases and J 4 bases; bases outside gene matches: 9. This CDR3 is built from 16 residues. Written as DNA, the CDR3 is TGTGCCAGCTCACCGGTCCCGGGACAGGGATTAGAGACCCAGTACTTC. Translated: CASSPVPGQGLETQYF.

The chain carries TRBV30 and TRBJ1-1; 9 bases are a match to TRBD1. CDR3 length: 12 amino acids. Germline-derived CDR1 and CDR2 are GTSNPN and SVGIG (reference sequence). V was pared by 5 bases and J by 7 bases, with 5 bases of the junction left unmatched. The CDR3 loop reads CAWGQGLGEAFF. The CDR3 region has the DNA TGTGCCTGGGGACAGGGGTTAGGTGAAGCTTTCTTT.

The genes are TRBV6-6 and TRBJ2-3, with D unresolved. The CDR3 loop spans 12 amino acids. Trimming stripped 6 bases from V and 2 bases from J, with 6 bases between. Germline V gene data show CDR1 as MNHNY and CDR2 as SVGAGI (reference sequence). CDR3 region: CASSSPTDTQYF. For the CDR3, the DNA is TGTGCCAGCAGCTCTCCCACAGATACGCAGTATTTT.

The chain combines TRBV7-9 with TRBJ2-5; D ambiguous. The V and J ends lost 1 base and 1 base respectively, with 7 bases between them. Germline-derived CDR1 and CDR2 are SEHNR and FQNEAQ (reference sequence). This CDR3 has 14 residues. The DNA of the CDR3 is TGTGCCAGCAGCTTAGGGCAAATCCAAGAGACCCAGTACTTC. Translated, it gives CASSLGQIQETQYF.

This sequence joins TRBV18 and TRBJ1-5, with D possibly TRBD1 on 6 matching bases. V was cut by 4 bases and J by 2 bases, with 15 bases left in between. Germline CDR1 is KGHSH and CDR2 is LQKENI. The CDR3 is made up of 16 amino acids. The CDR3: CASSLYGGAGNQPQHF. CDR3 DNA: TGTGCCAGCTCACTATATGGGGGCGCGGGCAATCAGCCCCAGCATTTT. Complete variable domain (other parts from reference TRBV18 and TRBJ1-5): NAGVMQNPRHLVRRRGQEARLRCSPMKGHSHVYWYRQLPEEGLKFMVYLQKENIIDESGMPKERFSAEFPKEGPSILRIQQVVRGDSAAYFCASSLYGGAGNQPQHFGDGTRLSIL.

The chain couples TRBV7-9 to TRBJ1-1; the D is unclear. CDR3 length: 12 residues. Germline-derived CDR1 and CDR2 are SEHNR and FQNEAQ (reference sequence). Deletions cut 2 bases from V and 5 bases from J, with 6 bases between. The CDR3 nucleotides are TGTGCCAGCAGCTTAATCGGGACTGAAGCTTTCTTT. Translating gives CASSLIGTEAFF.

This chain uses TRBV30 with TRBJ1-1; the D is unclear. Trimming left V 2 bases short and J 0 bases short, with 7 bases between. The CDR3 is 13 amino acids. Germline V gene lookup returns CDR1 GTSNPN and CDR2 SVGIG (reference sequence). The CDR3, as DNA: TGTGCCTGGAGTCCCGGAGTGAACACTGAAGCTTTCTTT. Translated, it gives CAWSPGVNTEAFF. Filled out from reference TRBV30 and TRBJ1-1, the complete variable domain reads SQTIHQWPATLVQPVGSPLSLECTVEGTSNPNLYWYRQAAGRGLQLLFYSVGIGQISSEVPQNLSASRPQDRQFILSSKKLLLSDSGFYLCAWSPGVNTEAFFGQGTRLTVV.

The V gene is TRBV7-2, the J gene TRBJ1-5, with TRBD1 as a possible D gene (6 bases). Germline CDR1 reads SGHTA; CDR2 reads FQGNSA. The CDR3 runs to 17 residues. V shed 2 bases and J shed 7 bases, with 21 bases lying between them. The CDR3 DNA is TGTGCCAGCAGCTTAAGATACGGAAGGGGGTACGAACAGCCCCAGCATTTT. Protein product: CASSLRYGRGYEQPQHF.

This chain uses TRBV5-1 with TRBJ1-5, with unresolved D. The CDR3 has 15 amino acids. Germline V lookup: CDR1 SGHRS, CDR2 YFSETQ. Trimming cost V 0 bases and J 2 bases, with 9 bases left between them. The CDR3 nucleotides read TGCGCCAGCAGCTTGGGCCAACCAGGCAATCAGCCCCAGCATTTT. It encodes CASSLGQPGNQPQHF.

This rearrangement joins TRBV18 to TRBJ2-3; D may be TRBD1 (6 bases). Looked up from germline, CDR1 is KGHSH and CDR2 is LQKENI. This CDR3 is 15 amino acids long. The V gene lost 2 bases and the J gene lost 0 bases, with 9 bases spanning the gap. The CDR3: CASSPDRSSTDTQYF. The CDR3 region has the DNA TGTGCCAGCTCACCAGACAGGTCTAGCACAGATACGCAGTATTTT. Based on the CDR3 plus reference TRBV18 and TRBJ2-3, the full variable domain is NAGVMQNPRHLVRRRGQEARLRCSPMKGHSHVYWYRQLPEEGLKFMVYLQKENIIDESGMPKERFSAEFPKEGPSILRIQQVVRGDSAAYFCASSPDRSSTDTQYFGPGTRLTVL.

The V and J genes are TRBV11-2 and TRBJ1-2; D is undetermined. Germline V gene sequence: CDR1 SGHAT, CDR2 FQNNGV. CDR3 length: 14 amino acids. Trimming removed 5 bases at V and 2 bases at J, with 12 bases between. As DNA, the CDR3 is TGTGCCAGCAGCCTAGGAGGAGGCAACTATGGCTACACCTTC. Its translation is CASSLGGGNYGYTF.

As to this clone: An end of the junction differs from the germline gene, which may be a read error. The chain combines TRBV30 with TRBJ2-7, with D possibly being TRBD1 (5 bases). The germline V gene has CDR1 GTSNPN and CDR2 SVGIG (reference sequence). The CDR3 extends over 14 amino acids. This chain's CDR3 is CAWSGQGSSSEQYF. In DNA, the CDR3 is TGTGCCTGGAGTGGCCAGGGTAGCTCCTCCGAGCAGTACTTC. Based on the CDR3 plus reference TRBV30 and TRBJ2-7, the full variable domain is SQTIHQWPATLVQPVGSPLSLECTVEGTSNPNLYWYRQAAGRGLQLLFYSVGIGQISSEVPQNLSASRPQDRQFILSSKKLLLSDSGFYLCAWSGQGSSSEQYFGPGTRLTVT.

V usage is TRBV7-9 and J usage is TRBJ2-1, with D possibly being TRBD2 (6 bases). This CDR3 region has 15 residues. The germline V gene has CDR1 SEHNR and CDR2 FQNEAQ (reference sequence). The V gene lost 3 bases and the J gene lost 4 bases, with 13 bases spanning the gap. DNA for the CDR3: TGTGCCAGCAGCTTGCCTAGCGAAAGGTACAATGAGCAGTTCTTC. It specifies CASSLPSERYNEQFF. The entire variable domain, with the rest obtained from reference TRBV7-9 and TRBJ2-1, is as follows: DTGVSQNPRHKITKRGQNVTFRCDPISEHNRLYWYRQTLGQGPEFLTYFQNEAQLEKSRLLSDRFSAERPKGSFSTLEIQRTEQGDSAMYLCASSLPSERYNEQFFGPGTRLTVL.

The chain uses TRBV11-1 and TRBJ2-1; D is perhaps TRBD2 (5 bases). Germline lookup yields CDR1 SGHAT and CDR2 FQDESV (reference sequence). The V gene lost 5 bases and the J gene lost 2 bases, with 7 bases spanning the gap. The CDR3 consists of 13 residues. CDR3 residues: CASSRGTYNEQFF. The CDR3 DNA sequence: TGTGCCAGCAGCCGAGGGACCTACAATGAGCAGTTCTTC.